These 32 T cell receptor beta chains originate from one sample sequenced in a study of chemoradiotherapy in HPV16-positive cancers. Libraries were prepared by immunoSEQ multiplex PCR; TCRdb keeps only in-frame clonotypes and omits some of them. Of about 12,000 clones in the sample, 65% to 85% were seen once. The sample here was taken from a patient who underwent chemoradiotherapy. Every receptor here comes from a human donor with HPV-associated anogenital cancer.

This sequence joins TRBV7-2 and TRBJ1-5; D is unresolved. CDR3 length equals 13 residues. CDR1 SGHTA and CDR2 FQGNSA come from the germline V gene. Trimming left V 11 bases short and J 1 base short, with 12 bases between. CDR3 nucleotides: TGTGCCGTACTACGGGAGAGCAATCAGCCCCAGCATTTT. This gives the protein CAVLRESNQPQHF.

The chain uses TRBV9 and TRBJ2-1, with TRBD2 matching 12 bases. Trimming cost V 3 bases and J 8 bases; bases outside gene matches: 12. Germline V lookup: CDR1 SGDLS, CDR2 YYNGEE. The CDR3 spans 17 residues. DNA for the CDR3: TGTGCCAGCAGCGCCCGAGTGGCTAGCGGGGGGGCCGATGAGCAGTTCTTC. Translated: CASSARVASGGADEQFF.

This clone has a single count. The V and J genes are TRBV4-2 and TRBJ1-3; D perhaps matches TRBD1 (5 bases). The CDR3 has 15 residues. Trimming stripped 2 bases from V and 2 bases from J, with 10 bases between. Germline assignment: CDR1 LGHNA and CDR2 YNFKEQ. CDR3 amino acids: CASSQQGMAGNTIYF. CDR3 DNA: TGTGCCAGCAGCCAACAGGGAATGGCTGGAAACACCATATATTTT.

The rearrangement joins TRBV19 to TRBJ2-3, with TRBD1 matching over 8 bases. This CDR3 region has 15 residues. Losses at the gene ends were 4 bases for V and 1 base for J; bases not matched to a gene: 4. Germline CDR1 is LNHDA and CDR2 is SQIVND (reference sequence). The CDR3 DNA follows: TGTGCCAGTAGTAGACAGGGGAGCGGCACAGATACGCAGTATTTT. Translating it yields CASSRQGSGTDTQYF.

This clone was detected a few times. V gene TRBV9 combines with J gene TRBJ1-1, with D unclear. Trimming cost V 4 bases and J 9 bases, with 13 bases left between them. The CDR3 is made up of 12 amino acids. Germline CDR1 SGDLS, CDR2 YYNGEE. CDR3: CASSPLQPQAFF. CDR3 DNA sequence: TGTGCCAGCAGCCCCCTCCAGCCACAAGCTTTCTTT. Full variable domain (outside the CDR3, taken from reference TRBV9 and TRBJ1-1): DSGVTQTPKHLITATGQRVTLRCSPRSGDLSVYWYQQSLDQGLQFLIQYYNGEERAKGNILERFSAQQFPDLHSELNLSSLELGDSALYFCASSPLQPQAFFGQGTRLTVV.

This chain joins TRBV5-1 and TRBJ2-5; TRBD2 might be the D (6 bases). V was pared by 0 bases and J by 5 bases, with 14 bases between. This CDR3 comprises 15 residues. Germline-derived CDR1 and CDR2 are SGHRS and YFSETQ. The CDR3 here is CASSLAAHRGETQYF. CDR3 DNA: TGCGCCAGCAGCTTGGCGGCCCACCGGGGGGAGACCCAGTACTTC.

The V call is TRBV6-4, the J call TRBJ2-2; TRBD1 might be the D (5 bases). The CDR3 spans 15 residues. Germline assignment: CDR1 MRHNA and CDR2 SNTAGT. Trimming removed 3 bases at V and 4 bases at J, with 12 bases between. CDR3: CASSEQAVGTGELFF. The DNA for the CDR3 is TGTGCCAGCAGTGAACAGGCCGTCGGCACCGGGGAGCTGTTTTTT.

The chain links TRBV7-9 to TRBJ1-2; D unresolved. Germline-derived CDR1 and CDR2 are SEHNR and FQNEAQ (reference sequence). CDR3 size: 16 residues. The V end was cut by 1 base, the J end by 0 bases, with 12 bases between. CDR3 in amino acids: CASSLDSVRTNYGYTF. The CDR3 region has the DNA TGTGCCAGCAGCTTAGATTCGGTCCGTACTAACTATGGCTACACCTTC.

This clone was counted a few times. J is TRBJ2-7 and V is TRBV5-1; D gene uncertain. Trimming shortened V by 4 bases and J by 0 bases, and 11 bases separated the two germline ends. The germline V gene has CDR1 SGHRS and CDR2 YFSETQ. The CDR3 is 14 residues long. The CDR3 is CASSPRTGSYEQYF. The CDR3 bases are TGCGCCAGCAGCCCACGGACGGGCTCCTACGAGCAGTACTTC.

This chain joins TRBV28 and TRBJ2-7, with a weak D call TRBD2 (5 bases). Looked up from germline, CDR1 is MDHEN and CDR2 is SYDVKM. The CDR3 is made up of 14 amino acids. V was pared by 5 bases and J by 0 bases, with 11 bases between. CDR3 bases: TGTGCCAGCAGTCCCCGGGGAAGCTCCTACGAGCAGTACTTC. This translates into CASSPRGSSYEQYF.

The CDR3 DNA reads as TGTGCCAGCAGTCCCGTAGGGACAGAAGAGACCCAGTACTTC. It yields the protein CASSPVGTEETQYF. The chain employs TRBV7-3 and TRBJ2-5, with 7 bases aligning to TRBD1. The trim removed 6 bases at V and 3 bases at J, leaving 7 bases unmatched. The CDR3 is 14 residues long. Per the germline V gene, CDR1 is SGHTA and CDR2 is FQGTGA.

This clone was seen a single time. CDR3 sequence (DNA): TGTGCCAGCAGCTTAGCGCGAGGTTCCTCAGATACGCAGTATTTT. Protein product: CASSLARGSSDTQYF. The chain links TRBV7-9 to TRBJ2-3; D is uncertain. The CDR3 is 15 residues long. The ends were cut back, 0 bases at V and 4 bases at J, with 11 bases in the middle. Germline CDR1 reads SEHNR; CDR2 reads FQNEAQ (reference sequence).

This chain uses TRBV4-1 with TRBJ2-7, with D maybe TRBD1 (5 bases). CDR3 length: 15 amino acids. Germline values: CDR1 MGHRA, CDR2 YSYEKL. The V end lost 3 bases, the J end lost 3 bases, and 15 bases lay between the germline ends. The CDR3 coding sequence is TGCGCCAGCAGCCATCTGATTCAGGGCAACTACGAGCAGTACTTC. This translates into CASSHLIQGNYEQYF.

This clone was detected only a few times. The V gene is TRBV9, the J gene TRBJ1-1, with unresolved D. The CDR3 runs to 8 residues. Trimming pared 10 bases from V and 9 bases from J, leaving 7 bases between. CDR1 and CDR2 (germline): SGDLS, YYNGEE. The CDR3 spells CAPRQAFF. The CDR3 DNA reads TGTGCCCCCAGGCAAGCTTTCTTT. Filled out from reference TRBV9 and TRBJ1-1, the complete variable domain reads DSGVTQTPKHLITATGQRVTLRCSPRSGDLSVYWYQQSLDQGLQFLIQYYNGEERAKGNILERFSAQQFPDLHSELNLSSLELGDSALYFCAPRQAFFGQGTRLTVV.

This clone was observed a single time. The chain has TRBV28 and TRBJ2-7; possibly TRBD1 for D (5 bases). CDR1 is MDHEN and CDR2 is SYDVKM in the germline V gene. V lost 7 bases and J lost 9, with 16 bases in between. This CDR3 region has 12 residues. The CDR3, as DNA: TGTGCCAGCAACTCCGACAGATTATGGCAGTACTTC. Translating it yields CASNSDRLWQYF.

The chain is built from TRBV2 and TRBJ1-1; perhaps TRBD1 as D (5 bases). The CDR3 totals 13 residues. Germline CDR1 and CDR2: SNHLY and FYNNEI. V was pared by 4 bases and J by 8 bases, with 14 bases between. The CDR3 region has the DNA TGTGCCAGCAGTGCTTCGAGACAGACAGAAGCTTTCTTT. Residues: CASSASRQTEAFF.

This clone showed up just once. V and J are TRBV7-2 and TRBJ2-5; D ambiguous. The CDR3 runs to 13 residues. Germline lookup yields CDR1 SGHTA and CDR2 FQGNSA. Trimming cost V 5 bases and J 2 bases, with 9 bases left between them. The CDR3, as DNA: TGTGCCAGCAGCCCGGTGGCGCAAGAGACCCAGTACTTC. Residues: CASSPVAQETQYF.

This clone appeared once. The V gene is TRBV30, the J gene TRBJ1-6; weak D call: TRBD1 (5 bases). The ends were cut back, 3 bases at V and 0 bases at J, with 24 bases in the middle. The germline V gene has CDR1 GTSNPN and CDR2 SVGIG (reference sequence). This CDR3 has 20 amino acids. The DNA of the CDR3 is TGTGCCTGGAGGGGACTCCCTCCGAGCGGTTCGAGCTCCTATAATTCACCCCTCCACTTT. Its protein is CAWRGLPPSGSSSYNSPLHF.

The genes are TRBV11-2 and TRBJ1-2; maybe TRBD1 (6 bases). Trimming cost V 5 bases and J 7 bases, with 26 bases left between them. This CDR3 spans 17 amino acids. The V gene's germline CDR1 is SGHAT and CDR2 FQNNGV. CDR3 bases: TGTGCCAGCAGCCACATGGGGGTCGCGGGGGGCGCTGGTGGCTACACCTTC. Translation: CASSHMGVAGGAGGYTF.

The rearrangement joins TRBV7-9 to TRBJ2-7, with TRBD1 matching 10 bases. CDR3 size: 17 residues. CDR1 and CDR2 from the germline V gene are SEHNR and FQNEAQ (reference sequence). Trimming removed 5 bases from V and 1 base from J; junction bases left unmatched: 11. CDR3 nucleotides: TGTGCCAGCAGCCCACAATGGGACAGGGGAATATCCTACGAGCAGTACTTC. It codes for CASSPQWDRGISYEQYF.

This clone was seen once. The chain has TRBV9 and TRBJ2-5; D remains ambiguous. Per the germline V gene, CDR1 is SGDLS and CDR2 is YYNGEE. Trimming pared 0 bases from V and 5 bases from J, leaving 11 bases between. The CDR3 sequence is 14 residues long. The CDR3 DNA reads TGTGCCAGCAGCGTAGGGCCCTTGGGGGAGACCCAGTACTTC. Amino acid sequence: CASSVGPLGETQYF.

Written as DNA, the CDR3 is TGTGCCAGCAGCGCCAGACAAGGGAACACTGAAGCTTTCTTT. Protein product: CASSARQGNTEAFF. V gene TRBV9 combines with J gene TRBJ1-1; D gene ambiguous. This CDR3 comprises 14 residues. The germline gives CDR1 SGDLS, CDR2 YYNGEE. V shed 3 bases and J shed 1 base, with 10 bases lying between them. The whole variable domain, filled in from reference TRBV9 and TRBJ1-1, reads DSGVTQTPKHLITATGQRVTLRCSPRSGDLSVYWYQQSLDQGLQFLIQYYNGEERAKGNILERFSAQQFPDLHSELNLSSLELGDSALYFCASSARQGNTEAFFGQGTRLTVV.

This clone was seen once. The V gene is TRBV14, the J gene TRBJ1-5, with unresolved D. Per the germline V gene, CDR1 is SGHDN and CDR2 is FVKESK. The CDR3 has 17 residues. Trimming pared 0 bases from V and 0 bases from J, leaving 12 bases between. The CDR3, as DNA: TGTGCCAGCAGCCAAGATTACGTAGGTGATAGCAATCAGCCCCAGCATTTT. Translated, it gives CASSQDYVGDSNQPQHF.

The rearrangement uses TRBV27 and TRBJ1-1, with a weak D call TRBD1 (5 bases). Trimming stripped 6 bases from V and 1 base from J, with 12 bases between. The CDR3 has 14 amino acids. The germline gives CDR1 MNHEY, CDR2 SMNVEV (reference sequence). The CDR3 bases are TGTGCCAGCAGCTACGGGCAGGGGAACACTGAAGCTTTCTTT. This sequence encodes CASSYGQGNTEAFF.

This chain joins TRBV7-9 and TRBJ2-1, with D unresolved. The CDR3 covers 12 residues. Germline V gene sequence: CDR1 SEHNR, CDR2 FQNEAQ (reference sequence). The ends were cut back, 7 bases at V and 10 bases at J, with 14 bases in the middle. Here the CDR3 DNA reads TGTGCCAGCAACCCTGGGGTCGGGGAGCAGTTCTTC. This translates into CASNPGVGEQFF.

The rearrangement links TRBV6-1 to TRBJ2-6; 7 bases are a match to TRBD1. The V and J ends lost 4 bases and 0 bases, in that order; junction bases with no gene match: 0. The CDR3 runs 15 residues. Germline lookup yields CDR1 MNHNS and CDR2 SASEGT. The CDR3 DNA is TGTGCCAGCAGTGGGGACAGCTCTGGGGCCAACGTCCTGACTTTC. Protein: CASSGDSSGANVLTF.

This clone occurred once. For the CDR3, the DNA is TGTGCCAGCAGCTTAAGTCTCCAGGGCAAAGAGACCCAGTACTTC. It encodes CASSLSLQGKETQYF. The rearrangement joins TRBV7-9 to TRBJ2-5, with D perhaps matching TRBD1 (5 bases). Germline CDR1 is SEHNR and CDR2 is FQNEAQ (reference sequence). V was trimmed by 2 bases and J by 3 bases, leaving 13 bases between them. This CDR3 comprises 15 residues.

The V and J genes are TRBV6-1 and TRBJ1-4, with TRBD1 identical over 10 bases. The CDR3 is made up of 15 amino acids. Trimming removed 7 bases from V and 4 bases from J; junction bases left unmatched: 6. Germline lookup yields CDR1 MNHNS and CDR2 SASEGT. The CDR3 DNA reads as TGTGCCAGCACCGTCAGGACAGGGGGTAATGAAAAACTGTTTTTT. This codes for CASTVRTGGNEKLFF.

Written as DNA, the CDR3 is TGTGCCAGCAGCTTATGGACTAGCGGATCCTACGAGCAGTACTTC. This translates into CASSLWTSGSYEQYF. J is TRBJ2-7 and V is TRBV7-6; 10 bases map to TRBD2. V gave up 2 bases and J gave up 1 base; unmatched junction bases: 2. The CDR3 has 15 residues. CDR1 is SGHVS and CDR2 is FNYEAQ in the germline V gene. Complete variable domain (other parts from reference TRBV7-6 and TRBJ2-7): GAGVSQSPRYKVTKRGQDVALRCDPISGHVSLYWYRQALGQGPEFLTYFNYEAQQDKSGLPNDRFSAERPEGSISTLTIQRTEQRDSAMYRCASSLWTSGSYEQYFGPGTRLTVT.

The chain joins TRBV6-5 to TRBJ1-4, with no clear D. V was cut by 4 bases and J by 4 bases, with 4 bases left in between. CDR1 and CDR2 from the germline V gene are MNHEY and SVGAGI. This CDR3 has 12 residues. In DNA, the CDR3 is TGTGCCAGCAGTTCCAATAATGAAAAACTGTTTTTT. Its translation is CASSSNNEKLFF.

This chain joins TRBV7-2 and TRBJ1-5; D remains unclear. Trimming cost V 2 bases and J 4 bases, with 12 bases left between them. The CDR3 contains 15 residues. CDR1 SGHTA and CDR2 FQGNSA come from the germline V gene. The CDR3 sequence: CASSLIVDSNQPQHF. CDR3 in DNA: TGTGCCAGCAGCTTAATCGTCGATTCAAATCAGCCCCAGCATTTT.

This chain joins TRBV27 and TRBJ2-3; D unresolved. The CDR3 is 13 residues long. CDR1 MNHEY and CDR2 SMNVEV come from the germline V gene (reference sequence). V lost 0 bases and J lost 6, with 7 bases in between. CDR3 residues: CASSLSGWDTQYF. Written as DNA, the CDR3 is TGTGCCAGCAGTTTATCAGGGTGGGATACGCAGTATTTT.